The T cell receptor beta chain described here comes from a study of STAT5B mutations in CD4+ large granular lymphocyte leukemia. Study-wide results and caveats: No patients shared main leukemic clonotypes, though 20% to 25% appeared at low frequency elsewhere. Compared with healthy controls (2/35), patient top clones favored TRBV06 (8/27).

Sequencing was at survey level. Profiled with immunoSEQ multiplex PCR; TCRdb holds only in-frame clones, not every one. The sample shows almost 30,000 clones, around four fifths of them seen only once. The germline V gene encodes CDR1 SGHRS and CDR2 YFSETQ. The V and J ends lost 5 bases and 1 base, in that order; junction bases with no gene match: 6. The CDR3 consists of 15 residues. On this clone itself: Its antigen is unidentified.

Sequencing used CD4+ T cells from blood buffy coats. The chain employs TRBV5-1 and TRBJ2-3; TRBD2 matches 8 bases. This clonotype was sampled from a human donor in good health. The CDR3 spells CASRNGGVGTDTQYF. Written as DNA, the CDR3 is TGCGCCAGCAGGAACGGGGGGGTCGGCACAGATACGCAGTATTTT.